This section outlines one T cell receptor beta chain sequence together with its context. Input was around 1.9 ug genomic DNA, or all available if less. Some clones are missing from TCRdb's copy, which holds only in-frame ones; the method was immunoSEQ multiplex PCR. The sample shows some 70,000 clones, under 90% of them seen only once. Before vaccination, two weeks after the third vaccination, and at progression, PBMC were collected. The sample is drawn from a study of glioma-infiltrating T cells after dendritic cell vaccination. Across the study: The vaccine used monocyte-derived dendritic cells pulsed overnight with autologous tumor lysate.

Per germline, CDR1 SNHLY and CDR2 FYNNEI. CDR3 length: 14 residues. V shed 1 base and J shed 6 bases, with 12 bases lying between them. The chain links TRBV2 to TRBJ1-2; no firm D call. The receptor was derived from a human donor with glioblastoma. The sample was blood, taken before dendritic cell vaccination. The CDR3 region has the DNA TGTGCCAGCAGTGAAGGAGAGGTGGGTCATGGCTACACCTTC. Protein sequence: CASSEGEVGHGYTF. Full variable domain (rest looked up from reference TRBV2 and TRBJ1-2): EPEVTQTPSHQVTQMGQEVILRCVPISNHLYFYWYRQILGQKVEFLVSFYNNEISEKSEIFDDQFSVERPDGSNFTLKIRSTKLEDSAMYFCASSEGEVGHGYTFGSGTRLTVV.